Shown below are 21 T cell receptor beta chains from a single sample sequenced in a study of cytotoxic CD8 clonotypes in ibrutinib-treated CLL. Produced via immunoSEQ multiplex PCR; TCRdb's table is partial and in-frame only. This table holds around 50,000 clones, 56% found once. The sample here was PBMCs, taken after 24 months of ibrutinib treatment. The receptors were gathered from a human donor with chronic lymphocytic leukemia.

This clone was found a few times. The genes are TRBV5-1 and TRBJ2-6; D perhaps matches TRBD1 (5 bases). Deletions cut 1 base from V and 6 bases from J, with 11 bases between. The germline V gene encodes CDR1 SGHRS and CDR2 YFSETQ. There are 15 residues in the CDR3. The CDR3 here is CASSLNGAEANVLTF. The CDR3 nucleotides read TGCGCCAGCAGCTTGAATGGGGCGGAGGCCAACGTCCTGACTTTC.

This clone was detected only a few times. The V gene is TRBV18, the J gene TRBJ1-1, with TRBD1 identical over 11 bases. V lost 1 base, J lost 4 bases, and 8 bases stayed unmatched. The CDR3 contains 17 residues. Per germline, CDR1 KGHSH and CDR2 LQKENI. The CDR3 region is CASSPLPIGQGATEAFF. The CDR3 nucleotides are TGTGCCAGCTCACCACTACCAATCGGACAGGGGGCCACTGAAGCTTTCTTT.

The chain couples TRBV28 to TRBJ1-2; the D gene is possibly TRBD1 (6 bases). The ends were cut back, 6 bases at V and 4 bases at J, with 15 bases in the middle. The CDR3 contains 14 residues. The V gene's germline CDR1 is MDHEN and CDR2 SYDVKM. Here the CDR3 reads CASRRRGILYGYTF. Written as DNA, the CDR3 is TGTGCCAGCAGACGGAGGGGGATCCTCTATGGCTACACCTTC.

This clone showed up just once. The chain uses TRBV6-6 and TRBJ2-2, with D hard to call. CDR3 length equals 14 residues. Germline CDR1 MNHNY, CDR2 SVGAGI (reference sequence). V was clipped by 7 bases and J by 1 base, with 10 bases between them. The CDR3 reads CASKASKNTGELFF. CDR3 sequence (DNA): TGTGCCAGCAAAGCGTCCAAGAACACCGGGGAGCTGTTTTTT.

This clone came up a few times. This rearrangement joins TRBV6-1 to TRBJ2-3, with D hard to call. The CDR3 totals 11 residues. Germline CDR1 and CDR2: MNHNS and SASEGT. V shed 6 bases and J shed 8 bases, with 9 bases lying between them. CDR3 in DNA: TGTGCCAGCAGCCGTGGTGGTACGCAGTATTTT. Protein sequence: CASSRGGTQYF.

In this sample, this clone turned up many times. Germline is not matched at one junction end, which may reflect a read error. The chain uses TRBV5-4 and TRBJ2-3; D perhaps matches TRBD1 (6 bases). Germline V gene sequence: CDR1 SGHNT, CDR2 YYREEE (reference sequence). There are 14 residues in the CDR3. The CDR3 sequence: CASSLTGGFGTSSF. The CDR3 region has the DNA TGTGCCAGCAGTTTGACAGGTGGCTTCGGCACGTCCAGTTTT.

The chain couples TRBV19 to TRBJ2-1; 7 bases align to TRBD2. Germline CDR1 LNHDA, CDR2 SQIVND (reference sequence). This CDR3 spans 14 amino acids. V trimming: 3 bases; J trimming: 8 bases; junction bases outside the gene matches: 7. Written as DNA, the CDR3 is TGTGCCAGTAGTATCCTCTCGACTAGCTATGAGCAGTTCTTC. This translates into CASSILSTSYEQFF. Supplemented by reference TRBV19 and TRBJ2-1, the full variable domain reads DGGITQSPKYLFRKEGQNVTLSCEQNLNHDAMYWYRQDPGQGLRLIYYSQIVNDFQKGDIAEGYSVSREKKESFPLTVTSAQKNPTAFYLCASSILSTSYEQFFGPGTRLTVL.

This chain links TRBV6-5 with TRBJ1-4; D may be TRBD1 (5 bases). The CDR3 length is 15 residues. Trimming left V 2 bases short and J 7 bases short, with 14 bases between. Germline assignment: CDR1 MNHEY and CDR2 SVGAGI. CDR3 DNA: TGTGCCAGCAGTTACGTCCCCAGGGTGGGTGAAAAACTGTTTTTT. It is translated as CASSYVPRVGEKLFF.

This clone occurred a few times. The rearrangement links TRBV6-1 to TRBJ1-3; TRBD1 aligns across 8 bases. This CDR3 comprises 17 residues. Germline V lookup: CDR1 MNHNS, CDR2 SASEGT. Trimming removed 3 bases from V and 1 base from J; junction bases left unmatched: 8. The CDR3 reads CASSDGQGAVSGNTIYF. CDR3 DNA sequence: TGTGCCAGCAGTGACGGACAGGGAGCTGTTTCTGGAAACACCATATATTTT.

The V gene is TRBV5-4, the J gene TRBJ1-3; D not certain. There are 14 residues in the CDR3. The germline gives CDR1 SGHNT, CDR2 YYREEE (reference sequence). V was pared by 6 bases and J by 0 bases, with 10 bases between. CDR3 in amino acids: CASTSTSSGNTIYF. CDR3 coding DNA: TGTGCCAGCACCTCTACGAGCTCTGGAAACACCATATATTTT.

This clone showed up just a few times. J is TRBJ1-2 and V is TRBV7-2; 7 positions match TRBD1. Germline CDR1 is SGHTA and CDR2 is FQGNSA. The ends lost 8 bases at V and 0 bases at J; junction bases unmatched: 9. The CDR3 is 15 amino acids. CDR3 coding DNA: TGTGCCAGCCGTCCCAGGGGGGAAGCTAACTATGGCTACACCTTC. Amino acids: CASRPRGEANYGYTF.

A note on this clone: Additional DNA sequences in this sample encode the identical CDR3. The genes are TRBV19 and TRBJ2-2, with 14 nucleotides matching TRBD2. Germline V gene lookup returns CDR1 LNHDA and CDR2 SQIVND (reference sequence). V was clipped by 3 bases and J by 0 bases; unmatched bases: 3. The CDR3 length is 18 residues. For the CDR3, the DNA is TGTGCCAGTAGTATCCGACTAGCGGGGGGGACGAACACCGGGGAGCTGTTTTTT. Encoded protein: CASSIRLAGGTNTGELFF.

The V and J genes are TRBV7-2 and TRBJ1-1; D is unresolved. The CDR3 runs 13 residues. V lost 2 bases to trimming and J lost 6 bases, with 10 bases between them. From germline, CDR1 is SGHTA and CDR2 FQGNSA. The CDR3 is CASSLFGLAEAFF. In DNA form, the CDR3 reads TGTGCCAGCAGCTTATTTGGGCTCGCTGAAGCTTTCTTT.

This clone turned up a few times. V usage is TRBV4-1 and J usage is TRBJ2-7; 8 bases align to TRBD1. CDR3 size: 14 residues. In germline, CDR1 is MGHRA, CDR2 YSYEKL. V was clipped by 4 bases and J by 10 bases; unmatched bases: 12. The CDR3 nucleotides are TGCGCCAGCAGCCCTACGACAGGGGAAATGGGACAGTACTTC. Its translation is CASSPTTGEMGQYF.

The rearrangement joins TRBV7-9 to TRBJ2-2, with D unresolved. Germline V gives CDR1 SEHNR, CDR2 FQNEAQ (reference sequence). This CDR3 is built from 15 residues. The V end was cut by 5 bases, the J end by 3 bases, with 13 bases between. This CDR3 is CASSLTSFHTGELFF. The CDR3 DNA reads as TGTGCCAGCAGCCTTACATCTTTTCACACCGGGGAGCTGTTTTTT.

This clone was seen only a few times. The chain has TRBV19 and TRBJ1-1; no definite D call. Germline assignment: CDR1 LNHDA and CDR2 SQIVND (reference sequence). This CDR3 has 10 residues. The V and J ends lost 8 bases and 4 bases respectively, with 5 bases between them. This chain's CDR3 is CASGGTEAFF. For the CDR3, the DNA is TGTGCCAGTGGCGGCACTGAAGCTTTCTTT.

In DNA, the CDR3 is TGTGCCAGCAAGAAGAAGGGACTTCAAAACTACGAGCAGTACTTC. Its translation: CASKKKGLQNYEQYF. V gene TRBV27 combines with J gene TRBJ2-7, with D maybe TRBD2 (6 bases). Germline-derived CDR1 and CDR2 are MNHEY and SMNVEV (reference sequence). V was cut by 7 bases and J by 3 bases, with 19 bases left in between. The CDR3 is 15 residues long.

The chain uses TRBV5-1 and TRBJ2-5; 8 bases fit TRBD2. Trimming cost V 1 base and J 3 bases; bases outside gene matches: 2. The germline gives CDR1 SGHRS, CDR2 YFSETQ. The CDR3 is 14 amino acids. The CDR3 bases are TGCGCCAGCAGCTTGAGAGCGGGAGAAGAGACCCAGTACTTC. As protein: CASSLRAGEETQYF.

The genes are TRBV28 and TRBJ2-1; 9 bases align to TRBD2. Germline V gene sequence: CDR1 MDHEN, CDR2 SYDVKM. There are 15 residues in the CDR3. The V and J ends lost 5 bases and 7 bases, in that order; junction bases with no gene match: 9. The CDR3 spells CASSLLAGVGNEQFF. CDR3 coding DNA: TGTGCCAGCAGTCTACTAGCGGGCGTGGGTAATGAGCAGTTCTTC.

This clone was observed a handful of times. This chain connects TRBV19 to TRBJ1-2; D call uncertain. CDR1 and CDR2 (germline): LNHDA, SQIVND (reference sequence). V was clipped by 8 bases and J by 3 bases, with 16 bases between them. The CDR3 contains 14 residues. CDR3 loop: CASFSWAGDYGYTF. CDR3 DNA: TGTGCCAGTTTCAGCTGGGCAGGCGACTATGGCTACACCTTC.

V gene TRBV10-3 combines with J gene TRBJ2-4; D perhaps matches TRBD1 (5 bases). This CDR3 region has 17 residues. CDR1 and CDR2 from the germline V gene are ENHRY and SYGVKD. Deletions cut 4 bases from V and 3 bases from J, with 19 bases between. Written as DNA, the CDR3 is TGTGCCATCAGTGTGAGTCCTCAGGGAACGGACAAAAACATTCAGTACTTC. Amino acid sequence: CAISVSPQGTDKNIQYF.